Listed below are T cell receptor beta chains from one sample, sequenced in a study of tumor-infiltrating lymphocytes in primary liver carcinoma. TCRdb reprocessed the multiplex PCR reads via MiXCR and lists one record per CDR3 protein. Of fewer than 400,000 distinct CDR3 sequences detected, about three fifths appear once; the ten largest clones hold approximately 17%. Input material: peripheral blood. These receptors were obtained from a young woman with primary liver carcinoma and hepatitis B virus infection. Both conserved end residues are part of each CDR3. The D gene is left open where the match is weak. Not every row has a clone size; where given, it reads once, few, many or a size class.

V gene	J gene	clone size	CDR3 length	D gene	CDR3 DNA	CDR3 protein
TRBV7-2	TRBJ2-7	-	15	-	TGTGCCAGCAGCTTAGTTGGGGGGAGTCTCTACGAGCAGTACTTC	CASSLVGGSLYEQYF
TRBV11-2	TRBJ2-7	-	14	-	TGTGCCAGCAGCTTAGGCCCAACAGGCTACGAGCAGTACTTC	CASSLGPTGYEQYF
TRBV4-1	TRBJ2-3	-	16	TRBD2	TGCGCCAGCAGCCTCCGACTAGCGGGAAGCACAGATACGCAGTATTTT	CASSLRLAGSTDTQYF
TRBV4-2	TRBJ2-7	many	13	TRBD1	TGTGCCAGCAGCCAAGGGGACAGGGCCGAGCAGTACTTC	CASSQGDRAEQYF
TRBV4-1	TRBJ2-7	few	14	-	TGCGCCAGCAGCCAAGTGGACCGCTCCCACGAGCAGTACTTC	CASSQVDRSHEQYF
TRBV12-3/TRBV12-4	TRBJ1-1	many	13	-	TGTGCCAGCAGTTTACAGGAGGGAGCCGAAGCTTTCTTT	CASSLQEGAEAFF
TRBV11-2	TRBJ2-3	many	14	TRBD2	TGTGCCAGCAGGGTAGCGGGGTACACAGATACGCAGTATTTT	CASRVAGYTDTQYF
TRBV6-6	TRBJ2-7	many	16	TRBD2	TGTGCCAGCAGTTTGTCCGGGACTAGCGGGAGGTACGAGCAGTACTTC	CASSLSGTSGRYEQYF
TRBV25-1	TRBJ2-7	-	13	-	TGTGCCAGCAGTGAATGGGGGGTTGGGGAGCAGTACTTC	CASSEWGVGEQYF
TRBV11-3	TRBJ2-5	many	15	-	TGTGCCAGCAGCTTATCAACGACTAGTGGGGGGACCCAGTACTTC	CASSLSTTSGGTQYF
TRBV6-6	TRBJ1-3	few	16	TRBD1	TGTGCCAGCAGTGTCCAGGGGGAGATTACTGGAAACACCATATATTTT	CASSVQGEITGNTIYF
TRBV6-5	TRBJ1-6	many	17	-	TGTGCCAGCAGTCCCGGGCTCAGCAGGTCCTATAATTCACCCCTCCACTTT	CASSPGLSRSYNSPLHF
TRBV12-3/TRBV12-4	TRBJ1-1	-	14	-	TGTGCCAGCAGTTTAGGGAATAAGAACACTGAAGCTTTCTTT	CASSLGNKNTEAFF
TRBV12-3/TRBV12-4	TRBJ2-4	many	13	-	TGTGCCAGCAGCGGGACGGCCAAAAACATTCAGTACTTC	CASSGTAKNIQYF
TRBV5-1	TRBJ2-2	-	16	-	TGCGCCAGCAGTAAGGACACCACGTTCAACACCGGGGAGCTGTTTTTT	CASSKDTTFNTGELFF
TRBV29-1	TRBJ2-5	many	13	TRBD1	TGCAGCGTTATGACAGGGGCCCAAGAGACCCAGTACTTC	CSVMTGAQETQYF
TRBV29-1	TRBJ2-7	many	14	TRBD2	TGCAGCGTTCCCAGCGGGGCCAGCTCCTACGAGCAGTACTTC	CSVPSGASSYEQYF
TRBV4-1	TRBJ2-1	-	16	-	TGCGCCACCAGCCAAGGCTTCGGGGGCTCTTACAATGAGCAGTTCTTC	CATSQGFGGSYNEQFF
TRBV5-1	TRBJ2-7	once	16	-	TGCGCCAGCAGCTTGGGACACTCCTACGGGCCGTACGAGCAGTACTTC	CASSLGHSYGPYEQYF
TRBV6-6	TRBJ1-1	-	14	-	TGTGCCAGCAGTTACTCGGGCAGGAACACTGAAGCTTTCTTT	CASSYSGRNTEAFF
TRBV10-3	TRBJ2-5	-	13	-	TGTGCCATCAGCGGGACAATAGGTGAGACCCAGTACTTC	CAISGTIGETQYF
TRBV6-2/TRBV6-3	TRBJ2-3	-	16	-	TGTGCCAGCAGTTACCACTTTTCAGTGGGCTCAGATACGCAGTATTTT	CASSYHFSVGSDTQYF
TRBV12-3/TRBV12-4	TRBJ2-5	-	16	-	TGTGCCAGCAGCATGACGCAGGGGGGAGACCAAGAGACCCAGTACTTC	CASSMTQGGDQETQYF
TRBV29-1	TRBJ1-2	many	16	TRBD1	TGCAGCGTTGCCGCCAATTTCCAGGGACAGGGATATGGCTACACCTTC	CSVAANFQGQGYGYTF
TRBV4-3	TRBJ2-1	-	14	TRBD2	TGCACTAGCGGCCACACAGAGTTGGTCAATGAGCAGTTCTTC	CTSGHTELVNEQFF
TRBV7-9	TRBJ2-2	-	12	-	TGTGCCACCAGCGTCCCTGTCGGGGAGCTGTTTTTT	CATSVPVGELFF
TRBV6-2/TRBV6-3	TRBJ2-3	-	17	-	TGTGCCAGCAGTTCCGATTACTCCGCCTCTAGCACAGATACGCAGTATTTT	CASSSDYSASSTDTQYF
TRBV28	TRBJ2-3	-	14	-	TGTGCCAGCAGCAGCGGATGGTGGGAAGATACGCAGTATTTT	CASSSGWWEDTQYF
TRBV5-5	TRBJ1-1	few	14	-	TGTGCCAGCAGCTTTGGGGGCATGAACACTGAAGCTTTCTTT	CASSFGGMNTEAFF
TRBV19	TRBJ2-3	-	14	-	TGTGCCACTCAGGGGCAGGGCCACGGAGATACGCAGTATTTT	CATQGQGHGDTQYF
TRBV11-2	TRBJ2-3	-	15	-	TGTGCCAGCAGCCCCTACCGGACTGGGGCAGATACGCAGTATTTT	CASSPYRTGADTQYF
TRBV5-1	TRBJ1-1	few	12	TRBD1	TGCGCCAGCAGCTGGGACAGGAACGAAGCTTTCTTT	CASSWDRNEAFF
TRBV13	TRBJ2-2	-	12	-	TGTGCCAGCTTTGAGGGCACCGGGGAGCTGTTTTTT	CASFEGTGELFF
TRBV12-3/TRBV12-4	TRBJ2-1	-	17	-	TGTGCCAGCAGTCAACGGGACGGAAAGAGCTCCTACAATGAGCAGTTCTTC	CASSQRDGKSSYNEQFF
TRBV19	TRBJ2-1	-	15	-	TGTGCCAGTAGTATAGATATCAACCGCCCTAATGAGCAGTTCTTC	CASSIDINRPNEQFF
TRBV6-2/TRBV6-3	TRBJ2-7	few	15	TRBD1	TGTGCCAGCAGTCGGCGACAGGGGAGGTCCTACGAGCAGTACTTC	CASSRRQGRSYEQYF
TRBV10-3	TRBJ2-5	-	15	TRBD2	TGTGCCAGTAGGACTAGCGGGAAAGGTTGGGAGACCCAGTACTTC	CASRTSGKGWETQYF
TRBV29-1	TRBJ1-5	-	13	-	TGCTGCGTTGGGGACTACAGCAATCAGCCCCAGCATTTT	CCVGDYSNQPQHF
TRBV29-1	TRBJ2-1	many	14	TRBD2	TGCAGCGTTGCTCGACTAGCGGGGTACAATGAGCAGTTCTTC	CSVARLAGYNEQFF
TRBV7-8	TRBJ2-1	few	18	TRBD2	TGTGCCAGCAGCTCTCTAGCGGGAGGGCCCCGACCCTACAATGAGCAGTTCTTC	CASSSLAGGPRPYNEQFF
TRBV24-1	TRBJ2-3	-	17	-	TGTGCCACCAGTGTTTTAACGGATTACCAGGTCGCAGATACGCAGTATTTT	CATSVLTDYQVADTQYF
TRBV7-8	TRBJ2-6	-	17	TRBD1	TGTGCCAGCAGCTCCTCGGGACAGGGCGCTGGGGCCAACGTCCTGACTTTC	CASSSSGQGAGANVLTF
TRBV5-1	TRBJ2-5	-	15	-	TGCGCCAGCAGCTCAGCGGGTCCTCAACAAGAGACCCAGTGCTTC	CASSSAGPQQETQCF
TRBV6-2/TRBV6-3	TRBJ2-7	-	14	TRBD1	TGTGCCAGCCGATCCGCGGGGACAGGGGGTAAGTGGTACTTC	CASRSAGTGGKWYF
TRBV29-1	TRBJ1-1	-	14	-	TGCAGCGTTGAAGGGGCAGAAATAAACACTGAAGCTTTCTTT	CSVEGAEINTEAFF
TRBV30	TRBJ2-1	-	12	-	TGTGCCTGGAGCCCGAACTTCACGACGCAGTTCTTC	CAWSPNFTTQFF
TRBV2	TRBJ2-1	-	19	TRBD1	TGTGCCAGCAGCCGCCGGGACAGGAGAACCTCTAGCTCCTACAATGAGCAGTTCTTC	CASSRRDRRTSSSYNEQFF
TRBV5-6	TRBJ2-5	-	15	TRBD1	TGTGCCGGCAGCGCGACGGGACAGGGGAAAGAGACCCAGTACTTC	CAGSATGQGKETQYF
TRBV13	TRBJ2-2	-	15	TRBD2	TGTGCCAGCGGCTCGAGCGGGAGGGACACCGGGGAGCTGTTTTTT	CASGSSGRDTGELFF
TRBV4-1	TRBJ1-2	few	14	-	TGCGCCAGCAGCCAAGAGTCCTTCAACTATGGCTACACCTTC	CASSQESFNYGYTF
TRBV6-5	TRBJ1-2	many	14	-	TGTGCCAGTAACCCGACAGCTACCTCCTATGGCTACACCTTC	CASNPTATSYGYTF
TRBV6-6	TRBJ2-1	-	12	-	TGTGCCAGCACATTAACCTACAATGAGCAGTTCTTC	CASTLTYNEQFF
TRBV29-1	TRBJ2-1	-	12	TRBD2	TGCAGCGCCCTAAGGGACTACAATGAGTACTTCTTC	CSALRDYNEYFF
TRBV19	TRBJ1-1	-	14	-	TGTGCCAGTAGTACCCACACTTTGAACACTGAAGCTTTCTTT	CASSTHTLNTEAFF
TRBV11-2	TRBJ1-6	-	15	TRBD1	TGTACCAGCACCTCAGGGACAGGGTGTCATTCACCCCTCCACTTT	CTSTSGTGCHSPLHF
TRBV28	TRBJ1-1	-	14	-	TGTGCCAGCAGTTCCCCTCGGGGCTACACTGATGCTTTCTTT	CASSSPRGYTDAFF